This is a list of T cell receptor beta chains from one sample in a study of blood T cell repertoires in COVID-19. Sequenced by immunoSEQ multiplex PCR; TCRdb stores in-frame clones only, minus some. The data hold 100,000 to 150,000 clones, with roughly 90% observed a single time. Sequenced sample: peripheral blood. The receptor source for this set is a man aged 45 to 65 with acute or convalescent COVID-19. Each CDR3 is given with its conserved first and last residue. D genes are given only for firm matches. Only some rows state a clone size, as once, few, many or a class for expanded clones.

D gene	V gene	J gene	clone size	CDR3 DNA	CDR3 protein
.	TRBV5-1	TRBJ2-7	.	TGCGCCAGCAGCTTGAAGCATGGCGGGTCCTACGAGCAGTACTTC	CASSLKHGGSYEQYF
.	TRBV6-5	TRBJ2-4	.	TGTGCCAGCAGCGGGGATGTAGCCAAAAACATTCAGTACTTC	CASSGDVAKNIQYF
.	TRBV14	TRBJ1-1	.	TGTGCCAGCAGCCCCCAGGGTGCCACTGAAGCTTTCTTT	CASSPQGATEAFF
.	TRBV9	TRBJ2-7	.	TGTGCCAGCAGCCCTTCGGGACATTCCTCCTACGAGCAGTACTTC	CASSPSGHSSYEQYF
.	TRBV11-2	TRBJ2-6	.	TGTGCCAGCAGCTTAGATCCCTGGAGAGGCTCTGGGGCCAACGTCCTGACTTTC	CASSLDPWRGSGANVLTF
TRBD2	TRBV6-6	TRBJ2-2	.	TGTGCCAGCAGTTCTGAGCGGGAGGGAAGGTCCGGGGAGCTGTTTTTT	CASSSEREGRSGELFF
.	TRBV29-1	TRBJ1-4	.	TGCAGCGTTGCACGGGGGGGTGAAAAACTGTTTTTT	CSVARGGEKLFF
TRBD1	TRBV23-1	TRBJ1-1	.	TGCGCCAGCAGTCAATCGGACAGGCGGGCTTTCTTT	CASSQSDRRAFF
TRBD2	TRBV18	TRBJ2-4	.	TGTGCCAGCTCACCAGAACGAAGGGCTAGCGGGGCGCTAGCCAAAAACATTCAGTACTTC	CASSPERRASGALAKNIQYF
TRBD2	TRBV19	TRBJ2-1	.	TGTGCCAGTAGTCCCACTAGCGGGATCAGCTCCTACAATGAGCAGTTCTTC	CASSPTSGISSYNEQFF
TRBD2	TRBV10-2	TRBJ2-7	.	TGCGCCAGCCATGTGGGGGAGGGAGGCGAGCAGTACTTC	CASHVGEGGEQYF
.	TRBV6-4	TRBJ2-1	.	TGTGCCAGCAGTGTATCGAGGGTGAACAATGAGCAGTTCTTC	CASSVSRVNNEQFF
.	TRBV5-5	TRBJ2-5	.	TGTGCCAGCAGCTTGGACGGGGCGGGGGAGACCCAGTACTTC	CASSLDGAGETQYF
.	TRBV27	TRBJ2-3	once	TGTGCCAGAGGGGCTATAGGGGAACCGCCTAGTAGGAGTCCGACGGATACGCAGTATTTT	CARGAIGEPPSRSPTDTQYF
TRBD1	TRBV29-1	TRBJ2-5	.	TGCAGCGTTTCACCGGGACAGGGTGAGACCCAGTACTTC	CSVSPGQGETQYF
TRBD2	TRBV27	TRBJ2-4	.	TGTGCCAGTTCTAGGGCTAGCGGGAGTCTAGCCAAAAACATTCAGTACTTC	CASSRASGSLAKNIQYF
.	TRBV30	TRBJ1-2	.	TGTGCCTGGAGTACCGACAGAGTATTTGGCTACACCTTC	CAWSTDRVFGYTF
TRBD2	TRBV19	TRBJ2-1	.	TGTGCCAGTAGTATAACGGGTCCCGGGACTAGCGGGAGGGATCAACGCTCCTACAATGAGCAGTTCTTC	CASSITGPGTSGRDQRSYNEQFF
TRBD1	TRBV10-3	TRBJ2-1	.	TGTGCCATCAGTGAGAACAGGGGATTGGAGCAGTTCTTC	CAISENRGLEQFF
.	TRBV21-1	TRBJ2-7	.	TGTGCCAGCAGCATCTCATCCGGGACAGGCCCCTCCGAGCAGTACTTC	CASSISSGTGPSEQYF
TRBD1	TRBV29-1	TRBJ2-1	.	TGCAGCGTGCCGGGACAGGGGTGGTACAATGAGCAGTTCTTC	CSVPGQGWYNEQFF
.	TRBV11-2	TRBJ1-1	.	TGTGCCAGCAGCTTAGGAACGGCGGCGGGGAACACTGAAGCTTTCTTT	CASSLGTAAGNTEAFF
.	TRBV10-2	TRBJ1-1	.	TGCGCCAGCAGTGAGTCTCACAGGGAAGGGAAAACTGAAGCTTTCTTT	CASSESHREGKTEAFF
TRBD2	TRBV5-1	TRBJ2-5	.	TGCGCCAGCAGCTTGGGTCTAGCGGGCTGGGAGACCCAGTACTTC	CASSLGLAGWETQYF
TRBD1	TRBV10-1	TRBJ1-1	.	TGCTCAGGGGGACAGTTTAAACCCCCGAGAGGGACTGAAGCTTTCTTT	CSGGQFKPPRGTEAFF
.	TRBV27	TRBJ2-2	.	TGTGCCAGCAGTTTATTCGGTTCGGACTCGAGGGCCGGGGAGCTGTTTTTT	CASSLFGSDSRAGELFF
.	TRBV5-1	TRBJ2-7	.	TGCGCCAGCAGCTTGGCAAAAACACAGGGCTCCTACGAGCAGTACTTC	CASSLAKTQGSYEQYF
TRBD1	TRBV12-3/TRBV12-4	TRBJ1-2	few	TGTGCCAGCCAAGGGCAGGGGGGCTATGGCTACACCTTC	CASQGQGGYGYTF